The 5 T cell receptor beta chains in this list originate from one sample, sequenced in a study of T cell responses to AZD1222 COVID-19 vaccine. TCRdb's copy holds only in-frame clones and misses some; the assay was immunoSEQ multiplex PCR. The repertoire holds some 89,000 clones, with about nine tenths as singletons. This specimen was peripheral blood, taken on day 0 of AZD1222 vaccination. The receptors here all came from an adult in good health.

The CDR3: CASSIAGDNEQFF. The CDR3 nucleotides read TGTGCCAGTAGTATAGCCGGAGACAATGAGCAGTTCTTC. V gene TRBV19 combines with J gene TRBJ2-1; D call uncertain. Germline assignment: CDR1 LNHDA and CDR2 SQIVND (reference sequence). V was pared by 1 base and J by 5 bases, with 6 bases between. This CDR3 comprises 13 residues.

The rearrangement joins TRBV7-8 to TRBJ2-2; weak D call: TRBD2 (6 bases). This CDR3 contains 16 residues. In germline, CDR1 is SGHVS, CDR2 FQNEAQ. Trimming removed 2 bases at V and 1 base at J, with 11 bases between. This CDR3 reads CASSLLGGGNTGELFF. The CDR3 DNA reads as TGTGCCAGCAGCTTATTGGGGGGTGGGAACACCGGGGAGCTGTTTTTT.

The chain joins TRBV9 to TRBJ2-1, with a possible D match to TRBD2 (5 bases). Trimming took off 6 bases at V and 10 bases at J, with 20 bases between the two ends. From germline, CDR1 is SGDLS and CDR2 YYNGEE. This CDR3 has 14 amino acids. The CDR3 DNA follows: TGTGCCAGCACCCAAGGAGGAGGATTCAGGGAGCAGTTCTTC. This sequence encodes CASTQGGGFREQFF.

The chain couples TRBV5-4 to TRBJ1-1; tentative D call: TRBD1 (5 bases). The CDR3 spans 15 residues. Germline V gene lookup returns CDR1 SGHNT and CDR2 YYREEE (reference sequence). Trimming took 1 base from V and 1 from J, leaving 11 bases between them. The CDR3 spells CASSLIGRENTEAFF. The CDR3 nucleotides are TGTGCCAGCAGCTTGATAGGCAGGGAGAACACTGAAGCTTTCTTT.

This clone appeared a few times. This chain uses TRBV3-1 (or the pseudogene TRBV3-2) with TRBJ2-1; D is unclear. The germline CDR1 and CDR2 sequences are LGHDT and YNNKEL (reference sequence). Trimming removed 2 bases from V and 6 bases from J, with 11 bases in between. This CDR3 contains 14 residues. CDR3 loop: CASSQKPQRNEQFF. DNA for the CDR3: TGTGCCAGCAGCCAAAAACCGCAACGCAATGAGCAGTTCTTC.